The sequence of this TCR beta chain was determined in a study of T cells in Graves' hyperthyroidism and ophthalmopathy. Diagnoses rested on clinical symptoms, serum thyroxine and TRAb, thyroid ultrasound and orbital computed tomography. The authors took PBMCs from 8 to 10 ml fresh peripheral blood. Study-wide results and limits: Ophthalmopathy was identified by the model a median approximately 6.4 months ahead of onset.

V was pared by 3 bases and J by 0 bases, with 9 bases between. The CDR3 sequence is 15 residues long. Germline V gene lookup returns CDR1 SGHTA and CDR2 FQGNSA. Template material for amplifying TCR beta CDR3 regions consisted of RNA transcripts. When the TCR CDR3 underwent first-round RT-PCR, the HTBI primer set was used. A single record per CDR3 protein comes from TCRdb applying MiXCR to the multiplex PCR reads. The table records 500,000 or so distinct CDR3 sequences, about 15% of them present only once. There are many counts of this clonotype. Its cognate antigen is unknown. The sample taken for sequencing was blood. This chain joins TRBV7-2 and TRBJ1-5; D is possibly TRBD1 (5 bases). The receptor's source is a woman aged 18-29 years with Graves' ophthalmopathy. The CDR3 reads CASSFIGDSNQPQHF. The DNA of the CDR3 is TGTGCCAGCAGCTTCATAGGGGATAGCAATCAGCCCCAGCATTTT.